Listed below are T cell receptor beta chains from one sample, sequenced in a study of Graves' ophthalmopathy and Graves' hyperthyroidism. TCRdb used MiXCR to reprocess the multiplex PCR reads, holding one entry per CDR3 protein. The sample has a few hundred thousand distinct CDR3 sequences; about a sixth are singletons. Sequencing was done on a sample of peripheral blood. The receptors here all came from an adult woman with stable Graves' hyperthyroidism. Both conserved end residues are part of each CDR3. D genes are given only for firm matches. Part of the rows lack a size; the others show once, few, many or a class for expanded clones.

clone_size: -
v_call: TRBV20-1
j_call: TRBJ2-2
d_call: -
cdr3_aa: CSAALTGTGELFF
cdr3_nt: TGCAGTGCAGCCCTGACAGGAACCGGGGAGCTGTTTTTT

clone_size: -
v_call: TRBV12-3/TRBV12-4
j_call: TRBJ2-7
d_call: TRBD2
cdr3_aa: CASSRLAGYEQYF
cdr3_nt: TGTGCCAGCAGTCGACTAGCGGGGTACGAGCAGTACTTC

clone_size: many
v_call: TRBV20-1
j_call: TRBJ1-1
d_call: -
cdr3_aa: CSASKQGWTEAFF
cdr3_nt: TGCAGTGCTAGCAAACAGGGATGGACTGAAGCTTTCTTT

clone_size: many
v_call: TRBV12-3/TRBV12-4
j_call: TRBJ1-5
d_call: -
cdr3_aa: CASRTGGRLSNQPQHF
cdr3_nt: TGTGCCAGCAGGACCGGGGGGCGTTTAAGCAATCAGCCCCAGCATTTT

clone_size: many
v_call: TRBV19
j_call: TRBJ2-7
d_call: -
cdr3_aa: CASSIGTLTYEQYF
cdr3_nt: TGTGCCAGTAGTATCGGGACGTTAACCTACGAGCAGTACTTC

clone_size: few
v_call: TRBV4-3
j_call: TRBJ2-7
d_call: -
cdr3_aa: CATGHGDEQYF
cdr3_nt: TGCGCCACCGGGCACGGGGACGAGCAGTACTTC

clone_size: many
v_call: TRBV6-5
j_call: TRBJ2-4
d_call: TRBD1
cdr3_aa: CASSYSGGAAKNIQYF
cdr3_nt: TGTGCCAGCAGTTACTCAGGGGGCGCAGCCAAAAACATTCAGTACTTC

clone_size: many
v_call: TRBV12-3/TRBV12-4
j_call: TRBJ2-5
d_call: TRBD1
cdr3_aa: CASSLGSQGMETQYF
cdr3_nt: TGTGCCAGCAGTTTGGGATCACAGGGGATGGAGACCCAGTACTTC

clone_size: few
v_call: TRBV11-1
j_call: TRBJ2-7
d_call: -
cdr3_aa: CASSPTPRYEQYF
cdr3_nt: TGTGCCAGCTCTCCTACACCCCGCTACGAGCAGTACTTC

clone_size: many
v_call: TRBV5-6
j_call: TRBJ2-5
d_call: TRBD1
cdr3_aa: CASSVRSTGGEETQYF
cdr3_nt: TGTGCCAGCAGCGTCCGATCGACAGGGGGGGAAGAGACCCAGTACTTC

clone_size: many
v_call: TRBV19
j_call: TRBJ2-5
d_call: -
cdr3_aa: CASSDMTASQETQYF
cdr3_nt: TGTGCCAGTAGCGACATGACAGCCTCCCAAGAGACCCAGTACTTC

clone_size: once
v_call: TRBV7-6
j_call: TRBJ1-5
d_call: -
cdr3_aa: CASTSPDQPQHF
cdr3_nt: TGTGCCAGCACCAGCCCGGATCAGCCCCAGCATTTT

clone_size: many
v_call: TRBV4-1
j_call: TRBJ2-5
d_call: TRBD2
cdr3_aa: CASSQRGTSGSQLLETQYF
cdr3_nt: TGCGCCAGCAGCCAAAGGGGGACTAGCGGGAGCCAATTACTTGAGACCCAGTACTTC

clone_size: -
v_call: TRBV4-3
j_call: TRBJ2-4
d_call: TRBD2
cdr3_aa: CASSQDTLMSSGRKNIQYF
cdr3_nt: TGCGCCAGCAGCCAAGATACCTTGATGTCTAGCGGGAGGAAAAACATTCAGTACTTC

clone_size: many
v_call: TRBV28
j_call: TRBJ1-5
d_call: TRBD1
cdr3_aa: CASSGTGEVGYSNQPQHF
cdr3_nt: TGTGCCAGCAGTGGAACAGGGGAGGTGGGGTATAGCAATCAGCCCCAGCATTTT

clone_size: -
v_call: TRBV29-1
j_call: TRBJ2-5
d_call: -
cdr3_aa: CSSQGRWETQYF
cdr3_nt: TGCAGTTCCCAGGGGAGGTGGGAGACCCAGTACTTC

clone_size: many
v_call: TRBV11-2
j_call: TRBJ2-5
d_call: TRBD1
cdr3_aa: CASSLMTGEETQYF
cdr3_nt: TGTGCCAGCAGCTTAATGACAGGGGAAGAGACCCAGTACTTC

clone_size: many
v_call: TRBV30
j_call: TRBJ1-5
d_call: TRBD1
cdr3_aa: CAWSPGQGFNQPQHF
cdr3_nt: TGTGCCTGGAGTCCGGGACAGGGCTTCAATCAGCCCCAGCATTTT

clone_size: many
v_call: TRBV29-1
j_call: TRBJ2-4
d_call: TRBD1
cdr3_aa: CSVWGISGQENIQYF
cdr3_nt: TGCAGCGTTTGGGGGATATCAGGACAGGAGAACATTCAGTACTTC

clone_size: few
v_call: TRBV20-1
j_call: TRBJ1-2
d_call: -
cdr3_aa: CSANSRRSDNYGYTF
cdr3_nt: TGCAGTGCTAATTCTCGGCGGAGCGATAACTATGGCTACACCTTC

clone_size: many
v_call: TRBV27
j_call: TRBJ2-6
d_call: TRBD2
cdr3_aa: CATLSGRASGANVLTF
cdr3_nt: TGTGCCACCCTTAGCGGGAGGGCTAGTGGGGCCAACGTCCTGACTTTC

clone_size: many
v_call: TRBV10-3
j_call: TRBJ2-2
d_call: TRBD2
cdr3_aa: CAISDRGENTGELFF
cdr3_nt: TGTGCCATCAGTGATCGGGGGGAGAACACCGGGGAGCTGTTTTTT

clone_size: many
v_call: TRBV12-3/TRBV12-4
j_call: TRBJ2-7
d_call: -
cdr3_aa: CASSWVGGGYEQHF
cdr3_nt: TGTGCCAGCAGTTGGGTGGGAGGAGGGTACGAGCAGCACTTC